Presented here are 29 T cell receptor beta chains from one specimen sequenced in a study of siplizumab effects on memory and regulatory T cells. TCRdb keeps only in-frame clones here, not all; method: immunoSEQ multiplex PCR. The sample lists about 120,000 clones; approximately 94% were seen once. Sequencing was performed on non-Treg CD4+ T cells sorted from blood. The source is a human donor in good health.

This rearrangement joins TRBV18 to TRBJ2-7; 10 bases line up with TRBD1. Looked up from germline, CDR1 is KGHSH and CDR2 is LQKENI. V lost 3 bases, J lost 3 bases, and 2 bases stayed unmatched. The CDR3 totals 14 residues. The CDR3 is CASSPDRGHYEQYF. CDR3 sequence (DNA): TGTGCCAGCTCACCCGACAGGGGGCACTACGAGCAGTACTTC.

The chain carries TRBV5-1 and TRBJ2-7, with TRBD2 matching over 7 bases. Germline V lookup: CDR1 SGHRS, CDR2 YFSETQ. After removal of 4 bases from V and 1 base from J, the junction contained 5 bases not matched to a gene. The CDR3 length is 14 residues. CDR3 sequence (DNA): TGCGCCAGCAGCCCAAGCGGGGCGTCCTACGAGCAGTACTTC. Translating it yields CASSPSGASYEQYF.

The V and J genes are TRBV5-5 and TRBJ2-5; a possible D gene is TRBD1 (6 bases). Germline CDR1 SGHKS, CDR2 YYEKEE (reference sequence). The CDR3 runs 14 residues. Trimming took off 4 bases at V and 3 bases at J, with 13 bases between the two ends. CDR3 protein: CASSPTGTKETQYF. As DNA, the CDR3 is TGTGCCAGCAGCCCCACCGGGACAAAAGAGACCCAGTACTTC. The variable domain in full, with the rest retrieved from reference TRBV5-5 and TRBJ2-5, is DAGVTQSPTHLIKTRGQQVTLRCSPISGHKSVSWYQQVLGQGPQFIFQYYEKEERGRGNFPDRFSARQFPNYSSELNVNALLLGDSALYLCASSPTGTKETQYFGPGTRLLVL.

The chain joins TRBV4-1 to TRBJ2-2; D may correspond to TRBD1 or TRBD2 (6 bases each). The V end was cut by 0 bases, the J end by 3 bases, with 20 bases between. CDR3 length: 19 amino acids. CDR1 is MGHRA, CDR2 YSYEKL, per germline. The CDR3 region is CASSQDPSGRDTYTGELFF. The DNA of the CDR3 is TGCGCCAGCAGCCAAGATCCTTCAGGGCGGGACACCTACACCGGGGAGCTGTTTTTT.

V gene TRBV5-1 combines with J gene TRBJ1-6, with D unresolved. Looked up from germline, CDR1 is SGHRS and CDR2 is YFSETQ. The CDR3 runs 20 residues. With 0 bases removed from V and 0 bases from J, the gap between germline ends came to 19 bases. The chain's CDR3 is CASSLEGYPSPSSYNSPLHF. In DNA, the CDR3 is TGCGCCAGCAGCTTGGAGGGCTATCCCTCACCCAGCTCCTATAATTCACCCCTCCACTTT.

The chain has TRBV6-5 and TRBJ2-3; D is unresolved. The CDR3 covers 15 residues. Germline loops: CDR1 MNHEY, CDR2 SVGAGI. V lost 1 base and J 5 bases, leaving 13 bases between the germline ends. The CDR3 is CASSYYPGLGDTQYF. The CDR3 DNA sequence: TGTGCCAGCAGTTACTATCCGGGCCTAGGAGATACGCAGTATTTT.

The gene calls are TRBV11-2 and TRBJ2-7; D gene ambiguous. This CDR3 comprises 11 residues. Germline V gene lookup returns CDR1 SGHAT and CDR2 FQNNGV. V was clipped by 3 bases and J by 9 bases, with 9 bases between them. The CDR3 DNA sequence: TGTGCCAGCAGCTTCTTAGTAGGGCAGTACTTC. Translating it yields CASSFLVGQYF.

This clone was found once. The gene calls are TRBV9 and TRBJ2-1, with 10 bases lining up with TRBD2. The CDR3 consists of 14 residues. V lost 3 bases to trimming and J lost 7 bases; unmatched junction nucleotides: 4. CDR1 is SGDLS, CDR2 YYNGEE, per germline. The CDR3 here is CASSEREGLNEQFF. For the CDR3, the DNA is TGTGCCAGCAGCGAGCGGGAGGGCCTTAATGAGCAGTTCTTC.

For this clone: The sample contains more than one DNA sequence encoding this CDR3. The chain joins TRBV6-6 to TRBJ2-7; 9 nucleotides line up with TRBD1. V shed 3 bases and J 2 bases; nucleotides not matched to a gene: 2. The CDR3 runs 14 residues. The V gene's germline CDR1 is MNHNY and CDR2 SVGAGI (reference sequence). CDR3 sequence reads: CASSYRDRAYEQYF. Written as DNA, the CDR3 is TGTGCCAGCAGTTATCGGGACAGGGCCTACGAGCAGTACTTC.

This chain joins TRBV6-1 and TRBJ1-4; the D is unclear. Deletions cut 3 bases from V and 7 bases from J, with 18 bases between. CDR1 is MNHNS, CDR2 SASEGT, per germline. The CDR3 is 16 residues long. DNA for the CDR3: TGTGCCAGCAGTGAGGGGTCACTTCAATGGGGTGAAAAACTGTTTTTT. This gives the protein CASSEGSLQWGEKLFF.

This clone was seen a single time. As DNA, the CDR3 is TGTGCCAGCAGCCCGCTCCCCAGCGCCTTAAACAATGAGCAGTTCTTC. It translates to CASSPLPSALNNEQFF. The rearrangement joins TRBV14 to TRBJ2-1; D call uncertain. Per the germline V gene, CDR1 is SGHDN and CDR2 is FVKESK. V lost 4 bases to trimming and J lost 5 bases, with 18 bases between them. This CDR3 has 16 residues.

The V and J genes are TRBV2 and TRBJ1-4; D is possibly TRBD1 (5 bases). Germline assignment: CDR1 SNHLY and CDR2 FYNNEI. CDR3 length: 16 residues. Trimming took 3 bases from V and 4 from J, leaving 15 bases between them. In nucleotides, the CDR3 is TGTGCCAGCAGTGAGGGACCGGGACGGAATAATGAAAAACTGTTTTTT. Residues: CASSEGPGRNNEKLFF.

J is TRBJ2-5 and V is TRBV10-3, with D possibly being TRBD2 (5 bases). V dropped 10 bases and J dropped 2 bases, with 14 bases sitting between them. CDR1 ENHRY and CDR2 SYGVKD come from the germline V gene. The CDR3 is 13 amino acids. The CDR3 DNA follows: TGTGCCACCCAAATCCGGGAACAAGAGACCCAGTACTTC. Translated, it gives CATQIREQETQYF.

This rearrangement joins TRBV5-5 to TRBJ1-2; D not resolved. This CDR3 contains 13 residues. V lost 1 base and J 2 bases, leaving 6 bases between the germline ends. Germline V gene sequence: CDR1 SGHKS, CDR2 YYEKEE (reference sequence). The CDR3 bases are TGTGCCAGCAGCTTGTCCGGGAACTATGGCTACACCTTC. As protein: CASSLSGNYGYTF.

This chain connects TRBV6-5 to TRBJ1-1; D is possibly TRBD1 (5 bases). The V end lost 2 bases, the J end lost 1 base, and 8 bases lay between the germline ends. The CDR3 consists of 14 residues. Germline V lookup: CDR1 MNHEY, CDR2 SVGAGI. Here the CDR3 DNA reads TGTGCCAGCAGTTACCGGGGGTGGAACACTGAAGCTTTCTTT. As protein: CASSYRGWNTEAFF.

This chain uses TRBV5-1 with TRBJ1-6, with D possibly being TRBD1 (5 bases). Germline V CDR1 and CDR2: SGHRS, YFSETQ. The CDR3 runs 14 residues. V gave up 2 bases and J gave up 4 bases, with 7 bases separating them. The CDR3 coding sequence is TGCGCCAGCAGCTTCGACAGTTATAATTCACCCCTCCACTTT. Its protein is CASSFDSYNSPLHF.

This chain links TRBV5-1 with TRBJ2-5; 11 positions agree with TRBD2. Germline loops: CDR1 SGHRS, CDR2 YFSETQ. The CDR3 consists of 15 residues. With V trimmed by 2 bases and J by 2 bases, 2 bases remained unmatched. CDR3 loop: CASSLRLAGQETQYF. CDR3 in DNA: TGCGCCAGCAGCTTACGACTAGCGGGGCAAGAGACCCAGTACTTC.

The chain employs TRBV2 and TRBJ1-5; D remains unclear. The CDR3 spans 16 residues. The V end was cut by 5 bases, the J end by 0 bases, with 14 bases between. Per the germline V gene, CDR1 is SNHLY and CDR2 is FYNNEI. The CDR3 nucleotides read TGTGCCAGCAGTCCTCGGATAGTTCATAGCAATCAGCCCCAGCATTTT. It codes for CASSPRIVHSNQPQHF.

V and J are TRBV6-5 and TRBJ1-1; 8 nucleotides agree with TRBD1. In germline, CDR1 is MNHEY, CDR2 SVGAGI. J was trimmed by 1 base and V by 6 bases; bases with no gene match: 7. The CDR3 length is 15 residues. For the CDR3, the DNA is TGTGCCAGCAGGGATCAGGGGGCTGGGAACACTGAAGCTTTCTTT. Amino acids: CASRDQGAGNTEAFF.

The V call is TRBV6-5, the J call TRBJ1-1; D not resolved. The CDR3 spans 14 residues. Trimming took 7 bases from V and 3 from J, leaving 15 bases between them. Germline V gene sequence: CDR1 MNHEY, CDR2 SVGAGI. In DNA form, the CDR3 reads TGTGCCAGCACGTACGGTGTGCACGACACTGAAGCTTTCTTT. It is translated as CASTYGVHDTEAFF.

The chain employs TRBV19 and TRBJ2-6; tentative D call: TRBD1 (5 bases). Germline-derived CDR1 and CDR2 are LNHDA and SQIVND (reference sequence). The CDR3 is 16 amino acids. The ends were cut back, 0 bases at V and 7 bases at J, with 13 bases in the middle. The DNA of the CDR3 is TGTGCCAGTAGTATAGAGCGGCGACAGTTAGCCAACGTCCTGACTTTC. This sequence encodes CASSIERRQLANVLTF.

This chain connects TRBV6-1 to TRBJ1-5; no definite D call. The CDR3 loop spans 14 amino acids. Germline V gives CDR1 MNHNS, CDR2 SASEGT. Trimming cost V 5 bases and J 0 bases, with 8 bases left between them. The CDR3 bases are TGTGCCAGCAGTTTAGGTATTAGCAATCAGCCCCAGCATTTT. Translating it yields CASSLGISNQPQHF.

The chain is built from TRBV6-1 and TRBJ2-7; D is uncertain. Germline assignment: CDR1 MNHNS and CDR2 SASEGT. The V end was cut by 8 bases, the J end by 0 bases, with 11 bases between. The CDR3 sequence is 13 residues long. The DNA for the CDR3 is TGTGCCAGCGCCGTGCACAGCTCCTACGAGCAGTACTTC. Translated, it gives CASAVHSSYEQYF.

Here the CDR3 reads CASSYFGGRIGEQYF. CDR3 DNA sequence: TGTGCCAGCAGTTATTTTGGCGGGAGAATTGGCGAGCAGTACTTC. This sequence joins TRBV28 and TRBJ2-7; TRBD2 aligns across 7 bases. V dropped 4 bases and J dropped 6; count of bases not matched to a gene: 12. The germline gives CDR1 MDHEN, CDR2 SYDVKM. The CDR3 runs 15 residues.

The chain joins TRBV19 to TRBJ1-2; a possible D gene is TRBD1 (5 bases). CDR1 is LNHDA and CDR2 is SQIVND in the germline V gene (reference sequence). The CDR3 runs to 16 residues. The V end was cut by 7 bases, the J end by 5 bases, with 23 bases between. The CDR3 DNA follows: TGTGCCAGTACCATGGCACCGAAGGCTGACAGTTATGGCTACACCTTC. Protein: CASTMAPKADSYGYTF.

This sequence joins TRBV25-1 and TRBJ2-5; 9 nucleotides match TRBD1. Per the germline V gene, CDR1 is MGHDK and CDR2 is SYGVNS. Unmatched junction bases numbered 11, after V lost 4 bases and J lost 5 bases. The CDR3 is 16 residues long. CDR3 sequence reads: CASSGGRTGDEETQYF. The CDR3 DNA reads as TGTGCCAGCAGTGGGGGCCGGACAGGGGATGAGGAGACCCAGTACTTC.

This clone showed up just once. The chain carries TRBV5-8 and TRBJ2-5; no definite D call. The CDR3 sequence is 12 residues long. Trimming took 4 bases from V and 1 from J, leaving 5 bases between them. Germline CDR1 and CDR2: SGHTS and YDEGEE. Written as DNA, the CDR3 is TGTGCCAGCAGCGCCGCCCAAGAGACCCAGTACTTC. Protein product: CASSAAQETQYF.

This sequence joins TRBV7-9 and TRBJ1-1, with D possibly matching TRBD1 (5 bases). The length of the CDR3 is 16 residues. Trimming pared 6 bases from V and 1 base from J, leaving 18 bases between. Germline CDR1 is SEHNR and CDR2 is FQNEAQ (reference sequence). DNA of the CDR3: TGTGCCAGCAGGCTCTCAGGGTTGGCCGCGAACACTGAAGCTTTCTTT. It specifies CASRLSGLAANTEAFF.

The chain has TRBV7-8 and TRBJ2-7; D gene unclear. The CDR3 spans 14 residues. The germline CDR1 and CDR2 sequences are SGHVS and FQNEAQ. V lost 3 bases and J lost 3, with 12 bases in between. As DNA, the CDR3 is TGTGCCAGCAGCTTTACCGGCAGTCACTACGAGCAGTACTTC. Its translation: CASSFTGSHYEQYF.